This TCR beta chain appears in the sequencing data of a study of radiotherapy plus CTLA-4 blockade in lung cancer. V was clipped by 8 bases and J by 3 bases; unmatched bases: 8. The CDR3 spans 14 residues. CDR1 and CDR2 (germline): MNHNS, SASEGT. Assay: immunoSEQ multiplex PCR; the TCRdb copy retains only in-frame clones and omits some. The sample shows 95,000 to 150,000 clones, 75% to 90% of them seen only once. This clonotype originated in a human donor with non-small cell lung cancer that progressed on radiotherapy plus ipilimumab. Sequencing used peripheral blood, obtained from a patient treated with radiotherapy plus ipilimumab. The V and J genes are TRBV6-1 and TRBJ2-3, with 7 positions matching TRBD1. As DNA, the CDR3 is TGTGCCAGCCGCCACAGGGGTTTGACAGATACGCAGTATTTT. Amino acids: CASRHRGLTDTQYF.